Sequencing of this T cell receptor beta chain was carried out in a study of regulatory T cells in long-lasting Graves disease. Trimming at V came to 10 bases and at J to 2 bases, leaving 10 bases not matched to a gene. Germline V gives CDR1 MDHEN, CDR2 SYDVKM. This CDR3 is built from 15 residues. HTBI primers from iRepertoire and Arm-PCR of CDR3 regions yielded the TCR beta libraries. Via MiXCR, TCRdb re-called the multiplex PCR reads, giving one row per CDR3 protein. The data contain hundreds of thousands of distinct CDR3 sequences, about 22% of them singletons. The sample's time point: persistent/refractory GD, antithyroid drugs over 5 years with positive TRAb. PBMCs were the source of the RNA used for TCR sequencing. Ten or more counts support this clonotype.

This chain joins TRBV28 and TRBJ2-7, with TRBD2 matching 11 bases. This TCR was recovered from a female donor with Graves disease. Sequencing used peripheral blood mononuclear cells (PBMCs), obtained when the disease was refractory, from a patient treated with antithyroid drugs. Written as DNA, the CDR3 is TGTGCCACCAACCCGGGACTAGCGGCGACCTACGAGCAGTACTTC. This sequence encodes CATNPGLAATYEQYF.